This record concerns one T cell receptor beta chain sequence. This specimen belongs to a study of OX40 agonist ivuxolimab in advanced cancers. Profiled with immunoSEQ multiplex PCR; TCRdb holds only in-frame clones, not every one. The sample has under 90,000 clones; less than 90% are singletons. The germline V gene has CDR1 SGHVS and CDR2 FQNEAQ. Deletions cut 0 bases from V and 4 bases from J, with 10 bases between. This CDR3 spans 14 amino acids. Sample: CD4+ or CD8+ T cells sorted from blood, taken in a trial of the OX40 agonist ivuxolimab. The genes are TRBV7-8 and TRBJ2-7; maybe TRBD1 (6 bases). The source of this sequence is an adult with an advanced solid tumor such as melanoma, head and neck, liver or kidney cancer. The chain's CDR3 is CASSLARTEYEQYF. The CDR3 DNA follows: TGTGCCAGCAGCTTAGCCCGGACAGAGTACGAGCAGTACTTC.